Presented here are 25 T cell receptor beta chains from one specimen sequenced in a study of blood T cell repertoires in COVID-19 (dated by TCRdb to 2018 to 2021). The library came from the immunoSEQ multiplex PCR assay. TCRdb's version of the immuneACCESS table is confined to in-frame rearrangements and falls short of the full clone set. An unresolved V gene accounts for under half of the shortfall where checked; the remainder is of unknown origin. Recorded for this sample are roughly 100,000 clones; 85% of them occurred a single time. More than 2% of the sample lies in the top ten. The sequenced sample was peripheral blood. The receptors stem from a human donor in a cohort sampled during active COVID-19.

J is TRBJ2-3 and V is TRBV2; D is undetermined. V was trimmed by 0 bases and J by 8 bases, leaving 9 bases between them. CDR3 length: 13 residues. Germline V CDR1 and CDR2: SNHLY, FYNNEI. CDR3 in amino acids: CASSEAKAATQYF. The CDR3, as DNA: TGTGCCAGCAGTGAAGCGAAGGCGGCTACGCAGTATTTT.

The CDR3 DNA reads TGTGCCAGCAGTTTACTAGGTTGGACCGGGGAGCTGTTTTTT. It is translated as CASSLLGWTGELFF. The chain couples TRBV27 to TRBJ2-2; D gene ambiguous. Germline loops: CDR1 MNHEY, CDR2 SMNVEV (reference sequence). This CDR3 contains 14 residues. Trimming took off 2 bases at V and 5 bases at J, with 9 bases between the two ends.

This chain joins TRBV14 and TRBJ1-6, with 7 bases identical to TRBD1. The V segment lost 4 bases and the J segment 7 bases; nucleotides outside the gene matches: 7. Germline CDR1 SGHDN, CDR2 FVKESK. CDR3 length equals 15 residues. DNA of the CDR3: TGTGCCAGCAGCCCTCCCGGGACAGCAAATTCACCCCTCCACTTT. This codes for CASSPPGTANSPLHF.

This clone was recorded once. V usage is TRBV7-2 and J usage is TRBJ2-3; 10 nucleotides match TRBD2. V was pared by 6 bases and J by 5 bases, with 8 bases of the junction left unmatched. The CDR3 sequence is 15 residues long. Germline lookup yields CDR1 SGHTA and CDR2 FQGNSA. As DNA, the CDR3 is TGTGCCAGCAGGGCCGGGACTAGCGATGGAGATACGCAGTATTTT. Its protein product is CASRAGTSDGDTQYF. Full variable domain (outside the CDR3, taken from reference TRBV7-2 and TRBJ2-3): GAGVSQSPSNKVTEKGKDVELRCDPISGHTALYWYRQSLGQGLEFLIYFQGNSAPDKSGLPSDRFSAERTGGSVSTLTIQRTQQEDSAVYLCASRAGTSDGDTQYFGPGTRLTVL.

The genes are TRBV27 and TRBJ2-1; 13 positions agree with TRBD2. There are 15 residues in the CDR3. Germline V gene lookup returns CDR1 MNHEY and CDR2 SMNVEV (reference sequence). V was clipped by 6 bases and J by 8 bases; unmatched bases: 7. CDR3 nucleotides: TGTGCCAGCAGCCGACTAGCGGGGGGCCAGGATGAGCAGTTCTTC. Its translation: CASSRLAGGQDEQFF.

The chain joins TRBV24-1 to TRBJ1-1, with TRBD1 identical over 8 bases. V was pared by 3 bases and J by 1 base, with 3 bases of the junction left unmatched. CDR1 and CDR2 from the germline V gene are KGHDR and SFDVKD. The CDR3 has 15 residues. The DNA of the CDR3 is TGTGCCACCAGTGATGCAGGGGGCGGGAACACTGAAGCTTTCTTT. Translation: CATSDAGGGNTEAFF.

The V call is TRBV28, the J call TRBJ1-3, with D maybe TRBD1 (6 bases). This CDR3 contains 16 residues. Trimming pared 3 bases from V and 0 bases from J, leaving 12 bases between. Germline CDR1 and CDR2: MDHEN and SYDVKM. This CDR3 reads CASSFPLQGSGNTIYF. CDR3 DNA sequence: TGTGCCAGCAGTTTCCCCTTACAGGGCTCTGGAAACACCATATATTTT. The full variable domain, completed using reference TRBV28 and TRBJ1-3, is DVKVTQSSRYLVKRTGEKVFLECVQDMDHENMFWYRQDPGLGLRLIYFSYDVKMKEKGDIPEGYSVSREKKERFSLILESASTNQTSMYLCASSFPLQGSGNTIYFGEGSWLTVV.

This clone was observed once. In DNA, the CDR3 is TGTGCCAGCAGTTTAGGTGCCGGCACCGGGGAGCTGTTTTTT. Protein sequence: CASSLGAGTGELFF. The chain recombines TRBV27 with TRBJ2-2; D call uncertain. This CDR3 comprises 14 residues. Germline CDR1 is MNHEY and CDR2 is SMNVEV (reference sequence). Trimming cost V 2 bases and J 4 bases, with 8 bases left between them.

CDR3 nucleotide sequence: TGTGCCAGCAGCAGGGACAGGGAGAGTGAAAAACTGTTTTTT. It translates to CASSRDRESEKLFF. This rearrangement joins TRBV5-4 to TRBJ1-4; 9 positions agree with TRBD1. J lost 7 bases, V lost 4 bases, and 5 bases had no gene match. CDR3 length: 14 amino acids. The germline CDR1 and CDR2 sequences are SGHNT and YYREEE (reference sequence).

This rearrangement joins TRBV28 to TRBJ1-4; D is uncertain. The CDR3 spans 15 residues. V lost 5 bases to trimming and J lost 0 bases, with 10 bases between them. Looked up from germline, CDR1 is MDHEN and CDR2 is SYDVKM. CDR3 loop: CASSDSGATNEKLFF. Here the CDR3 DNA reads TGTGCCAGCAGTGATTCCGGTGCAACTAATGAAAAACTGTTTTTT. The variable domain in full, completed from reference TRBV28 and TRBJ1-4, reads DVKVTQSSRYLVKRTGEKVFLECVQDMDHENMFWYRQDPGLGLRLIYFSYDVKMKEKGDIPEGYSVSREKKERFSLILESASTNQTSMYLCASSDSGATNEKLFFGSGTQLSVL.

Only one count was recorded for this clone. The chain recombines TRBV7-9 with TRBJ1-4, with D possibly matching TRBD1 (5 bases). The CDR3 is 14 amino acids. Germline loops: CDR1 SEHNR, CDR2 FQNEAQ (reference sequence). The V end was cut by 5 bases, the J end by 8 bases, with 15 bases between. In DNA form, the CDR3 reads TGTGCCAGCAGCCAACCGGGACTCCCCGAAAAACTGTTTTTT. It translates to CASSQPGLPEKLFF.

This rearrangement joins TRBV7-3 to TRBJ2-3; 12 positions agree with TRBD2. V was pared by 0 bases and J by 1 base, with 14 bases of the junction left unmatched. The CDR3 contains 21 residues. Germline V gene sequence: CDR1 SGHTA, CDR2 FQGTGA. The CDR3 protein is CASSLTAATSGSGSRTDTQYF. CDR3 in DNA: TGTGCCAGCAGCTTAACGGCGGCGACTAGCGGGAGTGGCAGCCGCACAGATACGCAGTATTTT.

The CDR3 DNA reads as TGCGCCAGCAGCTCGACAGGGAACTATGGCTACACCTTC. Residues: CASSSTGNYGYTF. The J gene is TRBJ1-2, the V gene TRBV5-1; 7 bases agree with TRBD1. The CDR3 spans 13 residues. Trimming at V came to 3 bases and at J to 2 bases, leaving 1 base not matched to a gene. Looked up from germline, CDR1 is SGHRS and CDR2 is YFSETQ.

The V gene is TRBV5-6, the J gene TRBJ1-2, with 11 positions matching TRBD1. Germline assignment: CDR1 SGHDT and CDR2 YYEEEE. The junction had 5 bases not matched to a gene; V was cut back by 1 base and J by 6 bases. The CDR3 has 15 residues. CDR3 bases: TGTGCCAGCAGCTTGTTCTCGGGACAGGGGGATGGCTACACCTTC. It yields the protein CASSLFSGQGDGYTF.

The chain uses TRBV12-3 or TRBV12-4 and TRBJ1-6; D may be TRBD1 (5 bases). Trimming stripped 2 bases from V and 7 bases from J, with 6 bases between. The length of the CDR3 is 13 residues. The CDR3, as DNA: TGTGCCAGCAGTTTAAAGGGGAATTCACCCCTCCACTTT. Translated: CASSLKGNSPLHF.

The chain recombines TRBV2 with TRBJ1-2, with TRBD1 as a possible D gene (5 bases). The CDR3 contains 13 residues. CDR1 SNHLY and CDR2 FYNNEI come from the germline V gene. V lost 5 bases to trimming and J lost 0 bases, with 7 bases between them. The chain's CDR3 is CASSTGANYGYTF. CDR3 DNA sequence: TGTGCCAGCAGTACGGGGGCTAACTATGGCTACACCTTC. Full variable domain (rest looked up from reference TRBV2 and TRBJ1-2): EPEVTQTPSHQVTQMGQEVILRCVPISNHLYFYWYRQILGQKVEFLVSFYNNEISEKSEIFDDQFSVERPDGSNFTLKIRSTKLEDSAMYFCASSTGANYGYTFGSGTRLTVV.

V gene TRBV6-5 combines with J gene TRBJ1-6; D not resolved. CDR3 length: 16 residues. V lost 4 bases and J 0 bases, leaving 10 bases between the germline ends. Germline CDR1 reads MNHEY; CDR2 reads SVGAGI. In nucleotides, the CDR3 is TGTGCCAGCAGTTCTGGCACAAGCTCCTATAATTCACCCCTCCACTTT. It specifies CASSSGTSSYNSPLHF.

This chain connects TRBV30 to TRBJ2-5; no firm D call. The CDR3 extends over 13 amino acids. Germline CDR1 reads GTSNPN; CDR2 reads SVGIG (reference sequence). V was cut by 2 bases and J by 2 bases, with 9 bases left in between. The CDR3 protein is CAWSRAIQETQYF. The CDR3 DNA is TGTGCCTGGAGTAGAGCAATACAAGAGACCCAGTACTTC. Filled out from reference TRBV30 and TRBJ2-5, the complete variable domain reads SQTIHQWPATLVQPVGSPLSLECTVEGTSNPNLYWYRQAAGRGLQLLFYSVGIGQISSEVPQNLSASRPQDRQFILSSKKLLLSDSGFYLCAWSRAIQETQYFGPGTRLLVL.

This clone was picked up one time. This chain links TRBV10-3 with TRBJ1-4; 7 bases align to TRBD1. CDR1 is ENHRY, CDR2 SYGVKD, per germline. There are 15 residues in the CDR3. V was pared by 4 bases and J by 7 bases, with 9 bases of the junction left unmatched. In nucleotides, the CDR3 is TGTGCCATCAGTGGACAGGGACTCGGCAGTGAAAAACTGTTTTTT. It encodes CAISGQGLGSEKLFF.

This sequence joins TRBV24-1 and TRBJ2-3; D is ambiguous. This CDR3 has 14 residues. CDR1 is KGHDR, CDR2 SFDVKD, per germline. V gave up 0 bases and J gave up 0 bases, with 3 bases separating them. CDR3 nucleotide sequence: TGTGCCACCAGTGATTTGGAGAGCACAGATACGCAGTATTTT. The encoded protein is CATSDLESTDTQYF.

For the CDR3, the DNA is TGTGCCAGCAGCCAAGAAGTCAGCGGGAATTCTCCGGATACGCAGTATTTT. Its protein product is CASSQEVSGNSPDTQYF. The chain combines TRBV4-2 with TRBJ2-3; 7 bases align to TRBD2. CDR3 length: 17 amino acids. V was pared by 0 bases and J by 6 bases, with 12 bases of the junction left unmatched. Germline V gives CDR1 LGHNA, CDR2 YNFKEQ.

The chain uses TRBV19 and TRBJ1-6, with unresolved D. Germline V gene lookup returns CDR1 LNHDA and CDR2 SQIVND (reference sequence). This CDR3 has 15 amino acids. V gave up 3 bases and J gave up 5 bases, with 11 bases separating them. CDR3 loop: CASSINLSDNSPLHF. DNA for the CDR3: TGTGCCAGTAGTATTAATTTATCCGATAATTCACCCCTCCACTTT. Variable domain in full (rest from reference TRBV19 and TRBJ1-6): DGGITQSPKYLFRKEGQNVTLSCEQNLNHDAMYWYRQDPGQGLRLIYYSQIVNDFQKGDIAEGYSVSREKKESFPLTVTSAQKNPTAFYLCASSINLSDNSPLHFGNGTRLTVT.

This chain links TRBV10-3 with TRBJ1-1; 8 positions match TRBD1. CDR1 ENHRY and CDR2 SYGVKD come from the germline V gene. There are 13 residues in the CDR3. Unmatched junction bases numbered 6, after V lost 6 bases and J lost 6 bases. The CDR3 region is CAISDRGEAEAFF. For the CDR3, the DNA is TGTGCCATCAGCGACAGGGGTGAGGCTGAAGCTTTCTTT.

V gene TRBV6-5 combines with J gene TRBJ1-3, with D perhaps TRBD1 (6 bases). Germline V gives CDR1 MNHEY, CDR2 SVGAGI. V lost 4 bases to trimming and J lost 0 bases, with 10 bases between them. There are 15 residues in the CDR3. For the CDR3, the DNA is TGTGCCAGCAGTTCCCACAGGGTCTCTGGAAACACCATATATTTT. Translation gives CASSSHRVSGNTIYF.

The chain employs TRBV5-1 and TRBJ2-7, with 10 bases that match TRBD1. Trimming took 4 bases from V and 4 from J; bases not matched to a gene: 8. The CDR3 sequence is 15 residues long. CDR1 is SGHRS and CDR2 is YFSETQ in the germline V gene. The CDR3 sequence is CASSLGGQGKYEQYF. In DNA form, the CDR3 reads TGCGCCAGCAGCCTGGGGGGACAGGGGAAGTACGAGCAGTACTTC. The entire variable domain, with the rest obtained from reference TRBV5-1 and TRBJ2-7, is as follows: KAGVTQTPRYLIKTRGQQVTLSCSPISGHRSVSWYQQTPGQGLQFLFEYFSETQRNKGNFPGRFSGRQFSNSRSEMNVSTLELGDSALYLCASSLGGQGKYEQYFGPGTRLTVT.